These 23 T cell receptor beta chains were sequenced from one sample in a study of technical replicates of blood from a few donors. Method: immunoSEQ multiplex PCR; TCRdb's copy keeps in-frame clones and lacks some. The sample records some 66,000 clones, over 75% being singletons. The sequenced sample was PBMCs. The receptors derive from a human donor in good health. Some clones in this sample may be carry-over from other donors' samples.

The chain carries TRBV10-3 and TRBJ2-7; 11 bases are shared with TRBD1. Germline V gene data show CDR1 as ENHRY and CDR2 as SYGVKD. This CDR3 is 15 amino acids long. With V trimmed by 10 bases and J by 5 bases, 13 bases remained unmatched. CDR3 residues: CATLGPGQGVNEQYF. In nucleotides, the CDR3 is TGTGCCACGCTTGGCCCGGGACAGGGGGTCAACGAGCAGTACTTC.

The V gene is TRBV5-8, the J gene TRBJ1-2; maybe TRBD1 (5 bases). V lost 0 bases and J 8 bases, leaving 11 bases between the germline ends. CDR1 and CDR2 (germline): SGHTS, YDEGEE. This CDR3 contains 13 residues. Here the CDR3 reads CASSLEPGYGYTF. DNA of the CDR3: TGTGCCAGCAGCTTGGAGCCAGGGTACGGCTACACCTTC.

The V gene is TRBV9, the J gene TRBJ2-4; 9 bases are a match to TRBD1. The CDR3 runs 16 residues. V shed 3 bases and J 2 bases; nucleotides not matched to a gene: 6. Germline V gene data show CDR1 as SGDLS and CDR2 as YYNGEE. The CDR3 region is CASSATGGLSKNIQYF. The CDR3 region has the DNA TGTGCCAGCAGCGCAACAGGGGGCCTCTCCAAAAACATTCAGTACTTC.

The chain has TRBV5-1 and TRBJ2-7; 7 nucleotides match TRBD1. The trim removed 5 bases at V and 2 bases at J, leaving 7 bases unmatched. Germline values: CDR1 SGHRS, CDR2 YFSETQ. CDR3 size: 14 residues. CDR3 residues: CASRRDRVPYEQYF. The CDR3 DNA sequence: TGCGCCAGCAGGCGAGACAGGGTCCCCTACGAGCAGTACTTC.

V gene TRBV5-4 combines with J gene TRBJ2-7, with 14 nucleotides matching TRBD2. The CDR3 has 15 amino acids. J was trimmed by 7 bases and V by 0 bases; bases with no gene match: 3. Germline CDR1 reads SGHNT; CDR2 reads YYREEE (reference sequence). CDR3 in DNA: TGTGCCAGCAGCTTGGCTGGGACTAGCGGGGGAGAGCAGTACTTC. Its protein is CASSLAGTSGGEQYF.

The chain combines TRBV5-4 with TRBJ1-2; the D is unclear. There are 14 residues in the CDR3. CDR1 and CDR2 (germline): SGHNT, YYREEE (reference sequence). V was trimmed by 4 bases and J by 4 bases, leaving 14 bases between them. The CDR3: CASSPPTQIYGYTF. For the CDR3, the DNA is TGTGCCAGCAGCCCACCAACACAAATCTATGGCTACACCTTC.

This chain connects TRBV18 to TRBJ1-1; D is ambiguous. Germline loops: CDR1 KGHSH, CDR2 LQKENI. V was shortened by 6 bases and J by 0 bases, with 8 bases between the two germline ends. The CDR3 runs 13 residues. The CDR3 region has the DNA TGTGCCAGCTCGGACGGGATGAACACTGAAGCTTTCTTT. Translation gives CASSDGMNTEAFF.

The chain employs TRBV7-8 and TRBJ2-1; D is unresolved. Germline CDR1 SGHVS, CDR2 FQNEAQ. The CDR3 contains 12 residues. Trimming took off 5 bases at V and 5 bases at J, with 7 bases between the two ends. CDR3 sequence (DNA): TGTGCCAGCAGCCTTGGGCACAATGAGCAGTTCTTC. This translates into CASSLGHNEQFF.

V gene TRBV7-2 combines with J gene TRBJ2-7; 8 nucleotides line up with TRBD2. The CDR3 loop spans 18 amino acids. With 1 base clipped from V and 3 bases from J, the junction kept 14 bases outside the gene matches. The germline V gene encodes CDR1 SGHTA and CDR2 FQGNSA. For the CDR3, the DNA is TGTGCCAGCAGCTTAGGTGGGAGGACGGGGGGGTCGAACTACGAGCAGTACTTC. This sequence encodes CASSLGGRTGGSNYEQYF.

This rearrangement joins TRBV10-3 to TRBJ2-5; 16 bases match TRBD2. V lost 6 bases and J lost 9; bases outside the gene matches: 4. CDR3 length equals 14 residues. Germline V CDR1 and CDR2: ENHRY, SYGVKD. The CDR3 spells CAIRPGLAGGAQYF. In DNA form, the CDR3 reads TGTGCCATCAGACCGGGACTAGCGGGGGGGGCCCAGTACTTC.

The CDR3 DNA follows: TGCGCCAGCACCCATACAGGGAAAGGGAGTGACTACACCTTC. Translating gives CASTHTGKGSDYTF. The chain uses TRBV5-1 and TRBJ1-2; a possible D gene is TRBD1 (6 bases). V lost 6 bases and J 10 bases, leaving 22 bases between the germline ends. The CDR3 covers 14 residues. Germline V gives CDR1 SGHRS, CDR2 YFSETQ.

This clone was detected only a few times. This rearrangement joins TRBV6-6 to TRBJ2-5; TRBD2 might be the D (6 bases). Germline loops: CDR1 MNHNY, CDR2 SVGAGI (reference sequence). This CDR3 is built from 12 residues. Trimming left V 5 bases short and J 7 bases short, with 11 bases between. The CDR3 protein is CASSPDGGTQYF. In DNA form, the CDR3 reads TGTGCCAGCAGTCCGGACGGGGGGACCCAGTACTTC.

The table lists this clone with a count of one. The CDR3, as DNA: TGTGCCAGCAGTTACTCAGGGGGTCGGGCAGAGACCCAGTACTTC. This gives the protein CASSYSGGRAETQYF. The chain joins TRBV6-5 to TRBJ2-5, with D possibly TRBD1 on 6 matching bases. Trimming stripped 0 bases from V and 4 bases from J, with 12 bases between. In germline, CDR1 is MNHEY, CDR2 SVGAGI. The CDR3 is 15 amino acids.

The V gene is TRBV7-9, the J gene TRBJ1-3; D not certain. V shed 4 bases and J shed 6 bases, with 4 bases lying between them. The CDR3 runs 11 residues. CDR1 and CDR2 from the germline V gene are SEHNR and FQNEAQ (reference sequence). The CDR3 bases are TGTGCCAGCAGCTATCTAAACACCATATATTTT. It yields the protein CASSYLNTIYF.

J is TRBJ2-1 and V is TRBV28, with TRBD2 identical over 7 bases. V was pared by 11 bases and J by 5 bases, with 9 bases of the junction left unmatched. The CDR3 totals 13 residues. Germline CDR1 and CDR2: MDHEN and SYDVKM. DNA of the CDR3: TGTGCCTGGGGGGGAGCAGGAGACAATGAGCAGTTCTTC. It specifies CAWGGAGDNEQFF.

V and J are TRBV4-2 and TRBJ2-7, with 11 bases fitting TRBD1. This CDR3 contains 14 residues. CDR1 is LGHNA and CDR2 is YNFKEQ in the germline V gene. V gave up 2 bases and J gave up 9 bases; unmatched junction bases: 6. CDR3: CASSQPGQGVVQYF. The CDR3 coding sequence is TGTGCCAGCAGCCAACCGGGACAGGGGGTAGTGCAGTACTTC.

This sequence joins TRBV5-1 and TRBJ1-1; D is possibly TRBD1 (6 bases). Germline V CDR1 and CDR2: SGHRS, YFSETQ. The length of the CDR3 is 14 residues. The V end lost 2 bases, the J end lost 1 base, and 9 bases lay between the germline ends. CDR3 protein: CASSLQGSNTEAFF. The CDR3 DNA sequence: TGCGCCAGCAGCTTACAGGGCTCGAACACTGAAGCTTTCTTT.

The V call is TRBV28, the J call TRBJ1-2, with D possibly matching TRBD1 (6 bases). The CDR3 is 14 residues long. The V gene's germline CDR1 is MDHEN and CDR2 SYDVKM. V shed 6 bases and J shed 4 bases, with 15 bases lying between them. CDR3 protein: CASSHTDSPYGYTF. The CDR3 bases are TGTGCCAGCAGCCATACGGACAGTCCCTATGGCTACACCTTC.

This chain connects TRBV7-8 to TRBJ2-1, with 13 bases aligning to TRBD2. CDR3 size: 15 residues. The junction had 4 bases not matched to a gene; V was cut back by 1 base and J by 10 bases. Per germline, CDR1 SGHVS and CDR2 FQNEAQ. The CDR3 loop reads CASSLVLAGGREQFF. The CDR3 DNA follows: TGTGCCAGCAGCTTAGTACTAGCGGGGGGGCGAGAGCAGTTCTTC.

The genes are TRBV29-1 and TRBJ2-1; no firm D call. V shed 5 bases and J shed 0 bases, with 11 bases lying between them. Germline V gene sequence: CDR1 SQVTM, CDR2 ANQGSEA. The CDR3 length is 14 residues. This CDR3 reads CSVFWASSYNEQFF. For the CDR3, the DNA is TGCAGCGTTTTTTGGGCGAGCTCCTACAATGAGCAGTTCTTC.

V usage is TRBV12-2 and J usage is TRBJ2-7; TRBD1 is the table's D call, not checked against the DNA. TRBV12-2 is reported as a pseudogene. This CDR3 has 17 residues. CDR3 in amino acids: CASRLAWFDRAMCEQYF. The DNA for the CDR3 is TGTGCAAGTCGCTTAGCGTGGTTTGACAGGGCCATGTGCGAGCAGTACTTC.

V gene TRBV2 combines with J gene TRBJ2-3; TRBD2 agrees at 9 bases. Germline CDR1 reads SNHLY; CDR2 reads FYNNEI. This CDR3 is built from 20 residues. Losses at the gene ends were 1 base for V and 5 bases for J; bases not matched to a gene: 19. DNA of the CDR3: TGTGCCAGCAGTGAAGAGGCGGCTAGCGGGAATTCTCCCGGTGAAGATACGCAGTATTTT. This translates into CASSEEAASGNSPGEDTQYF.

The genes are TRBV19 and TRBJ2-7; 7 positions agree with TRBD1. V shed 5 bases, J shed 4 bases, and the junction held 5 bases outside the gene matches. CDR1 and CDR2 from the germline V gene are LNHDA and SQIVND (reference sequence). This CDR3 has 13 residues. CDR3 region: CASSVGQSYEQYF. The CDR3, as DNA: TGTGCCAGTAGTGTGGGACAGAGTTACGAGCAGTACTTC. Full variable domain (rest looked up from reference TRBV19 and TRBJ2-7): DGGITQSPKYLFRKEGQNVTLSCEQNLNHDAMYWYRQDPGQGLRLIYYSQIVNDFQKGDIAEGYSVSREKKESFPLTVTSAQKNPTAFYLCASSVGQSYEQYFGPGTRLTVT.